This is a list of T cell receptor beta chains from one sample in a study of blood T cells in healthy people across ages. Using its own MiXCR run on the 5' RACE reads, TCRdb lists one record per CDR3 protein. Among roughly 1,500,000 distinct CDR3 sequences listed, 30% to 35% were seen once. The sequencing input was blood. These receptors were taken from a woman in her twenties or thirties in good health. Each CDR3 is given with its conserved first and last residue. The order of the fields is V gene, J gene, D gene, CDR3 protein. D genes are given only for firm matches.

>TRBV27|TRBJ2-1|NA
CASILRLGGNEQFF
>TRBV5-6|TRBJ2-7|NA
CASSSGGGDEQYF
>TRBV5-1|TRBJ2-3|NA
CASSLGQHTDTQYF
>TRBV20-1|TRBJ1-1|TRBD1
CSARDLSTGGMAFF
>TRBV3-1|TRBJ2-1|TRBD2
CAGSQDGLAGGPRNEQFF
>TRBV18|TRBJ2-3|NA
CASSPGPQRDTQYF
>TRBV7-3|TRBJ2-7|TRBD2
CASSPPGAAGAYEQYF
>TRBV10-3|TRBJ2-2|NA
CAIIADLTGELFF
>TRBV7-8|TRBJ1-2|TRBD1
CASTHAGTDNYGYTF
>TRBV4-2|TRBJ1-2|TRBD1
CASQDLVQGADGYTF
>TRBV12-3/TRBV12-4|TRBJ2-7|TRBD1
CAGSPGTGYEQYF
>TRBV20-1|TRBJ2-3|TRBD2
CSAGLAGGPVLTNTQYF
>TRBV6-2/TRBV6-3|TRBJ2-7|NA
CASSSAHMNYEQYF
>TRBV9|TRBJ2-5|NA
CASSVRGGGSETQYF
>TRBV7-2|TRBJ2-1|NA
CASSRKSSYNEQFF
>TRBV10-2|TRBJ2-5|TRBD1
CASSTGQPSREQYF
>TRBV3-1|TRBJ2-3|TRBD2
CASSQVIGGAGTDTQYF